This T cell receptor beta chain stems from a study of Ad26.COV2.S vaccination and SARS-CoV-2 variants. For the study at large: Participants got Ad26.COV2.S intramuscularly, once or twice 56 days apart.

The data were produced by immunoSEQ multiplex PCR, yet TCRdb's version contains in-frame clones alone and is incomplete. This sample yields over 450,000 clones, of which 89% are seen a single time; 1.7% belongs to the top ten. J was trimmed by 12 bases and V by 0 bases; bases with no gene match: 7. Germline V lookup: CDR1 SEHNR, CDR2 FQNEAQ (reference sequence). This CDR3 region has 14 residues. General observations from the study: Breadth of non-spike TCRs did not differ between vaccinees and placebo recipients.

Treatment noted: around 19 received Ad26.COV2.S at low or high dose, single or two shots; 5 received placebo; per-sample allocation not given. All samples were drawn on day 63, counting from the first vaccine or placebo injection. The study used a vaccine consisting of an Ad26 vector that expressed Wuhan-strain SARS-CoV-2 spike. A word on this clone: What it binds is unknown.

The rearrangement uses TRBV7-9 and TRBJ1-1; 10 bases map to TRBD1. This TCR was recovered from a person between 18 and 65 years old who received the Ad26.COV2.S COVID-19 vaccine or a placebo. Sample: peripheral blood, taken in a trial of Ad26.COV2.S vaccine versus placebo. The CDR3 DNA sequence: TGTGCCAGCAGCTTAGCCCCCGGGACAGGGGTAACTTTCTTT. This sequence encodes CASSLAPGTGVTFF.